One and the same sample provided the 16 T cell receptor beta chains below, sequenced in a study of T cells in Graves' hyperthyroidism and ophthalmopathy. Amplified regions were TCR beta CDR3 sequences from RNA transcripts. HTBI primers were used for first-round RT-PCR of the TCR CDR3. TCRdb reprocessed the multiplex PCR reads via MiXCR and lists one record per CDR3 protein. Among 640,000 or so distinct CDR3 sequences, around 14% were seen once, and the ten largest hold roughly 7.1%. Sequencing was done on a sample of blood. These receptors were obtained from a woman aged 18-30 years with Graves' ophthalmopathy.

The chain has TRBV20-1 and TRBJ2-5; TRBD2 agrees at 7 bases. The J segment lost 2 bases and the V segment lost 3 bases, leaving 3 bases of the junction unmatched. Germline lookup yields CDR1 DFQATT and CDR2 SNEGSKA (reference sequence). The CDR3 loop spans 13 amino acids. CDR3 coding DNA: TGCAGTGCTAGCACTAGCGTACAAGAGACCCAGTACTTC. Translation: CSASTSVQETQYF.

This clonotype was picked up a small number of times. The V call is TRBV5-8, the J call TRBJ1-1; D not certain. The CDR3 loop spans 16 amino acids. The germline V and J ends were trimmed by 3 bases and 5 bases, with 20 bases remaining between them. Germline CDR1 and CDR2: SGHTS and YDEGEE. CDR3 loop: CASSSGRHVGDTEAFF. CDR3 nucleotides: TGTGCCAGCAGCTCGGGCCGACACGTGGGAGATACTGAAGCTTTCTTT.

This clonotype has more than one count but fewer than ten. The rearrangement joins TRBV29-1 to TRBJ1-1, with D possibly being TRBD1 (6 bases). Trimming pared 5 bases from V and 6 bases from J, leaving 10 bases between. Germline V lookup: CDR1 SQVTM, CDR2 ANQGSEA. The CDR3 has 11 amino acids. The CDR3 DNA sequence: TGCAGCGTTAGGGGGGAGGCTGAAGCTTTCTTT. Translation: CSVRGEAEAFF. Full variable domain (rest looked up from reference TRBV29-1 and TRBJ1-1): SAVISQKPSRDICQRGTSLTIQCQVDSQVTMMFWYRQQPGQSLTLIATANQGSEATYESGFVIDKFPISRPNLTFSTLTVSNMSPEDSSIYLCSVRGEAEAFFGQGTRLTVV.

CDR3 coding DNA: TGTGCCAGCAGTGAAGGGGTAGATACGCAGTATTTT. Its protein product is CASSEGVDTQYF. The chain recombines TRBV6-1 with TRBJ2-3; D remains unclear. The CDR3 sequence is 12 residues long. The V end was cut by 1 base, the J end by 5 bases, with 4 bases between. The germline CDR1 and CDR2 sequences are MNHNS and SASEGT.

At least ten counts were recorded for this clonotype. The chain employs TRBV6-5 and TRBJ2-1; 8 bases map to TRBD2. Looked up from germline, CDR1 is MNHEY and CDR2 is SVGAGI. Trimming removed 4 bases from V and 6 bases from J; junction bases left unmatched: 11. The CDR3 is 16 residues long. The CDR3 nucleotides are TGTGCCAGCAGTTCTCGAGCGGGAGCGGTTTCCAATGAGCAGTTCTTC. This sequence encodes CASSSRAGAVSNEQFF.

The chain uses TRBV18 and TRBJ2-4; possible D gene TRBD1, 6 bases. Trimming removed 4 bases at V and 8 bases at J, with 18 bases between. CDR3 length: 15 residues. CDR1 KGHSH and CDR2 LQKENI come from the germline V gene. CDR3: CASSLTGHPRDIQYF. The DNA for the CDR3 is TGTGCCAGCTCACTCACGGGACACCCGAGGGACATTCAGTACTTC.

This clonotype was observed many times. The CDR3 region has the DNA TGTGCCAGCAGTTCGAGTAGCGCCCCCACAGATACGCAGTATTTT. As protein: CASSSSSAPTDTQYF. The rearrangement uses TRBV12-3 or TRBV12-4 and TRBJ2-3; tentative D call: TRBD2 (5 bases). This CDR3 has 15 amino acids. V gave up 4 bases and J gave up 2 bases, with 13 bases separating them.

The gene calls are TRBV5-5 and TRBJ2-1; no reliable D call. Germline CDR1 reads SGHKS; CDR2 reads YYEKEE (reference sequence). This CDR3 is 15 amino acids long. Trimming took off 5 bases at V and 5 bases at J, with 17 bases between the two ends. The CDR3 DNA reads as TGTGCCAGCAGTCTCCTTCCTCCTCCGGACAATGAGCAGTTCTTC. Translating it yields CASSLLPPPDNEQFF.

The sample holds a few counts of this clonotype. A single base separates this from a much larger clone, so it may be a read error. The genes are TRBV12-3 or TRBV12-4 and TRBJ1-2, with unresolved D. CDR3 size: 13 residues. Trimming cost V 3 bases and J 4 bases, with 9 bases left between them. The CDR3 spells CASSLGDSYGYTF. The CDR3 DNA reads as TGTGCCAGCAGTTTGGGTGATAGCTATGGCTACACCTTC.

This clonotype has a handful of counts. A much larger clonotype is one base distant, so this may be a read error. The chain couples TRBV28 to TRBJ2-7; D may be TRBD1 (7 bases). The germline V and J ends were trimmed by 6 bases and 6 bases, with 15 bases remaining between them. The germline V gene has CDR1 MDHEN and CDR2 SYDVKM. There are 13 residues in the CDR3. The DNA of the CDR3 is TGTGCCAGCAGCCCGACTAGGGGGCTCGAGCAGTACTTC. It encodes CASSPTRGLEQYF.

This clonotype was seen many times. This chain links TRBV15 with TRBJ2-7, with 9 bases identical to TRBD2. CDR3 length: 16 residues. Germline trimming cut 0 bases from V and 7 bases from J; bases unmatched to any gene: 10. Germline CDR1 is LNHNV and CDR2 is YYDKDF (reference sequence). The CDR3 region is CATSRDFAGGYWEQYF. For the CDR3, the DNA is TGTGCCACCAGCAGAGATTTCGCGGGAGGGTACTGGGAGCAGTACTTC.

This clonotype was seen ten or more times. Here the CDR3 DNA reads TGTGCCAGCAGTCCCCGGACAGCGCTTGGCTACACCTTC. Its protein product is CASSPRTALGYTF. The chain has TRBV6-1 and TRBJ1-2; a weak D match, TRBD1 (6 bases). The ends were cut back, 5 bases at V and 7 bases at J, with 14 bases in the middle. CDR3 length equals 13 residues. Germline V CDR1 and CDR2: MNHNS, SASEGT.

This clonotype has ten or more counts. The chain has TRBV11-2 and TRBJ1-5; maybe TRBD1 (6 bases). Germline V gives CDR1 SGHAT, CDR2 FQNNGV. The CDR3 extends over 15 amino acids. V lost 0 bases to trimming and J lost 2 bases, with 8 bases between them. In nucleotides, the CDR3 is TGTGCCAGCAGCTTAGATTCAGGGGGCAATCAGCCCCAGCATTTT. Its protein product is CASSLDSGGNQPQHF.

The chain is built from TRBV14 and TRBJ1-2; D call uncertain. The germline V and J ends were trimmed by 1 base and 2 bases, with 8 bases remaining between them. Per the germline V gene, CDR1 is SGHDN and CDR2 is FVKESK. The CDR3 consists of 14 residues. CDR3 sequence: CASSQGAANYGYTF. In nucleotides, the CDR3 is TGTGCCAGCAGCCAAGGGGCAGCGAACTATGGCTACACCTTC.

The rearrangement uses TRBV6-5 and TRBJ2-1; 9 nucleotides agree with TRBD1. Germline trimming cut 0 bases from V and 7 bases from J; bases unmatched to any gene: 4. The germline CDR1 and CDR2 sequences are MNHEY and SVGAGI. This CDR3 has 15 amino acids. The CDR3 spells CASSYSSDRGNEQFF. The CDR3 nucleotides are TGTGCCAGCAGTTACTCGAGCGACAGGGGGAATGAGCAGTTCTTC.

This clonotype showed up many times. The chain recombines TRBV30 with TRBJ2-2; D gene ambiguous. The CDR3 loop spans 13 amino acids. Germline CDR1 and CDR2: GTSNPN and SVGIG (reference sequence). The V gene lost 1 base and the J gene lost 5 bases, with 8 bases spanning the gap. For the CDR3, the DNA is TGTGCCTGGAGTGACTCCTCAACCGGGGAGCTGTTTTTT. This codes for CAWSDSSTGELFF.